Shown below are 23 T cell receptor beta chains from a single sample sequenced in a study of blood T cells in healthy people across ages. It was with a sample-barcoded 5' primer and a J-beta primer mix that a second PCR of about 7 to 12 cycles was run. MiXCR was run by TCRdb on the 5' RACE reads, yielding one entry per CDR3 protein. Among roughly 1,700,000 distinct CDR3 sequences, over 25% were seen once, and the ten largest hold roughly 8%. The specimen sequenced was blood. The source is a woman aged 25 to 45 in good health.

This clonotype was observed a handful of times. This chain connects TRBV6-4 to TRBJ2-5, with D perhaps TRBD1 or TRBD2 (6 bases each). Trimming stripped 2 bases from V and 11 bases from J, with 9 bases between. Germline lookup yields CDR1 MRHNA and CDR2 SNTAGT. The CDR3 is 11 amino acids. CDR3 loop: CASSDGGLQYF. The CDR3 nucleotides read TGTGCCAGCAGTGACGGGGGGCTGCAGTACTTC.

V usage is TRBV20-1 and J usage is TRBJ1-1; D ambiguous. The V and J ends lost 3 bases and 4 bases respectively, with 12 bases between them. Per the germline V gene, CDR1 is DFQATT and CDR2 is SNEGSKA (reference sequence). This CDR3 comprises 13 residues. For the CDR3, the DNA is TGCAGTGCTAGGGAGATTCTGTCCACTGAAGCTTTCTTT. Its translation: CSAREILSTEAFF.

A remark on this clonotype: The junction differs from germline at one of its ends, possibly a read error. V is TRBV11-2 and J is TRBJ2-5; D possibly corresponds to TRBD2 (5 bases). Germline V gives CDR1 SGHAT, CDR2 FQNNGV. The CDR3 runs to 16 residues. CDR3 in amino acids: CASSATTLGRGETRYF. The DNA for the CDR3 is TGTGCCAGCAGCGCTACTACACTAGGTCGTGGGGAGACCCGGTACTTC.

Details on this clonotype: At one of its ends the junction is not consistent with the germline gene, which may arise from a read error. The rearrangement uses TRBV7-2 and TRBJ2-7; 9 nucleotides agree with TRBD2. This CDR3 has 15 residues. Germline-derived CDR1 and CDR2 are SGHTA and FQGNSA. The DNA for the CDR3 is TGTGTCAGCAGCTTAGATAGCGGGAGTGGGTACGAGCAGTACTTC. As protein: CVSSLDSGSGYEQYF.

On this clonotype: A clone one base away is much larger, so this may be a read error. CDR3 bases: TGTGCCGGCAGCGACCCTAGAGCGGGAGTCTGGAATGAGCAGTTCTTC. It is translated as CAGSDPRAGVWNEQFF. The chain links TRBV7-2 to TRBJ2-1; 8 nucleotides line up with TRBD2. From germline, CDR1 is SGHTA and CDR2 FQGNSA. The CDR3 length is 16 residues.

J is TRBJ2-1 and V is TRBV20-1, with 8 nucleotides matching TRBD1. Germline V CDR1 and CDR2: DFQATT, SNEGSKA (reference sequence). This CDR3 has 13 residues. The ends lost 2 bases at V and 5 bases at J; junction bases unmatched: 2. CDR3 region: CSARQGADNEQFF. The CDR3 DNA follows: TGCAGTGCTAGACAGGGGGCGGACAATGAGCAGTTCTTC.

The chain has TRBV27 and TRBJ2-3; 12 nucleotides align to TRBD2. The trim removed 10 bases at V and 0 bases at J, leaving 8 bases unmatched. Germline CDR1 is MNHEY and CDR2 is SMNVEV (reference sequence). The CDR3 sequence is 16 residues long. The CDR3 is CATATSGGTSTDTQYF. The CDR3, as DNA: TGTGCCACCGCGACTAGCGGGGGCACTAGCACAGATACGCAGTATTTT.

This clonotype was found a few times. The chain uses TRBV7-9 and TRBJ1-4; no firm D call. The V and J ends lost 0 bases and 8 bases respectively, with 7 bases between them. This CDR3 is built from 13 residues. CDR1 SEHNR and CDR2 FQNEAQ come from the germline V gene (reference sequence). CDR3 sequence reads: CASSLALREKLFF. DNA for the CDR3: TGTGCCAGCAGCTTAGCGCTAAGGGAAAAACTGTTTTTT.

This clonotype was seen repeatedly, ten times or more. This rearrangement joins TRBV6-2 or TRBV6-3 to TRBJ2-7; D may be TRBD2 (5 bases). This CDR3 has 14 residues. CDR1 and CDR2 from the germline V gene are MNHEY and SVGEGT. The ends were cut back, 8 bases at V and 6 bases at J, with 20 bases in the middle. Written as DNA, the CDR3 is TGTGCCAGCGTTCCCCGGGAAAGGCCACGCGAGCAGTACTTC. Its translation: CASVPRERPREQYF.

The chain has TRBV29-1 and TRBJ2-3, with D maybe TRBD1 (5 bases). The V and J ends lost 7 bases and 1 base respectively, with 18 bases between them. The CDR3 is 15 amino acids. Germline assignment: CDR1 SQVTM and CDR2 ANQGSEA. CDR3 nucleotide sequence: TGCAGCGCAACGGACAACGCGGCGCGCACAGATACGCAGTATTTT. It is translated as CSATDNAARTDTQYF.

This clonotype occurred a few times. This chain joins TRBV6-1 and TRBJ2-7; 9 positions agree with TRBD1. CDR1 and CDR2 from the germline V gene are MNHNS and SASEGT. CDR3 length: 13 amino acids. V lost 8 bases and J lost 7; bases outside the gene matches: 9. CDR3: CASSGTGSGEQYF. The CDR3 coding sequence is TGTGCCAGCTCCGGGACAGGGTCGGGGGAGCAGTACTTC.

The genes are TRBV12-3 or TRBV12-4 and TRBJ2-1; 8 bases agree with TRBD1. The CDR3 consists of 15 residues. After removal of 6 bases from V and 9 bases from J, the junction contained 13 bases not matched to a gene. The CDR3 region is CASRQQAGGDSEQFF. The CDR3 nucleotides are TGTGCCAGCAGACAACAGGCAGGGGGCGATTCTGAGCAGTTCTTC.

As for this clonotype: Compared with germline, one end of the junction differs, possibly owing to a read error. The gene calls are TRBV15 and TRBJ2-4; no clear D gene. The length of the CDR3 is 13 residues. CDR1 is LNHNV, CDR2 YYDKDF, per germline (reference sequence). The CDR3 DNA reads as TGTGCCATCAGCAGAGGCGTCGGCAACATTCAGTACTTC. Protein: CAISRGVGNIQYF.

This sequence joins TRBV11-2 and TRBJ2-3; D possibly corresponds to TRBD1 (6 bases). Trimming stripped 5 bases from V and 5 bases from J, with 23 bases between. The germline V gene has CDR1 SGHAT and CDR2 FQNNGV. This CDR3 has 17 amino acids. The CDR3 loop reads CASSTPRDTVKQDTQYF. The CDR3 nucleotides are TGTGCCAGCAGCACCCCTCGGGACACTGTAAAGCAAGATACGCAGTATTTT.

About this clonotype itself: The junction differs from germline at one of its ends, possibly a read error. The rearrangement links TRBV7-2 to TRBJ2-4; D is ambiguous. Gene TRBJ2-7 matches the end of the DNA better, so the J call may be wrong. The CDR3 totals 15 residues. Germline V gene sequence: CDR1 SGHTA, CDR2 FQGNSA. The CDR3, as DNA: TGTGTCAGCAGCTTAGTTCCCCTAGATGTAGGCGAGCAGTACTTC. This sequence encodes CVSSLVPLDVGEQYF.

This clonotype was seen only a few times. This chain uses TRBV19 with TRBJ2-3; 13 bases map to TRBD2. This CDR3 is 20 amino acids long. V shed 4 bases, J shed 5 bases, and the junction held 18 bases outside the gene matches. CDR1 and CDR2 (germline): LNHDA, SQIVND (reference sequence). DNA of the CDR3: TGTGCCAGTAGTAAGGAACTAGCGGGGGGGCGGGCTCTTGAAAAAGATACGCAGTATTTT. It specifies CASSKELAGGRALEKDTQYF.

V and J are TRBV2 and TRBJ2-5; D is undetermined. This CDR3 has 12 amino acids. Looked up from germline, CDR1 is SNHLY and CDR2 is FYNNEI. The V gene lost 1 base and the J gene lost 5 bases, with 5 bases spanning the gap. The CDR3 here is CASSEENETQYF. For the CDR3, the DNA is TGTGCCAGCAGTGAAGAAAATGAGACCCAGTACTTC. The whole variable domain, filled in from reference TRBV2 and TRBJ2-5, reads EPEVTQTPSHQVTQMGQEVILRCVPISNHLYFYWYRQILGQKVEFLVSFYNNEISEKSEIFDDQFSVERPDGSNFTLKIRSTKLEDSAMYFCASSEENETQYFGPGTRLLVL.

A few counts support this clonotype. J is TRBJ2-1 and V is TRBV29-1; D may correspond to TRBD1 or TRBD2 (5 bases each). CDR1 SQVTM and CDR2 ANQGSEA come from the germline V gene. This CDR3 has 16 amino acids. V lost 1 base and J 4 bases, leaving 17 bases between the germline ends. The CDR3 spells CSVEGRAGSTYNEQFF. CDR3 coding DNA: TGCAGCGTTGAAGGTAGGGCAGGGAGCACATACAATGAGCAGTTCTTC.

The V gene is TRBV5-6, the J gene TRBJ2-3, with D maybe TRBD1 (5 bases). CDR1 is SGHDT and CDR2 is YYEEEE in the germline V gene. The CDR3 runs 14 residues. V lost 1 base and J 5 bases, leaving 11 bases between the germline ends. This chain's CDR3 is CASSLTTDLDTQYF. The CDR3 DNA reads TGTGCCAGCAGCTTGACGACAGATTTAGATACGCAGTATTTT.

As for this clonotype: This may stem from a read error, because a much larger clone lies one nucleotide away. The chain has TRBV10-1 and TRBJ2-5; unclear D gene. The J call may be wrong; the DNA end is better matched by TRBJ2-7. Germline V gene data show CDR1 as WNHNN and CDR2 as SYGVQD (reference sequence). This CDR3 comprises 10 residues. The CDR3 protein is CASKCNEQYF. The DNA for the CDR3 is TGCGCCAGCAAGTGCAACGAGCAGTACTTC.

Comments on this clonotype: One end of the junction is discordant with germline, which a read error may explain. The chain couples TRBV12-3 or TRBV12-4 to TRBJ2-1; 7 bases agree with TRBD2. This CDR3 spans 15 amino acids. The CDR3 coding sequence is TGTGCCAGCAGCTTAGGGGAGGGGCCGGGCAATGAGCAGTTCTTC. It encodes CASSLGEGPGNEQFF.

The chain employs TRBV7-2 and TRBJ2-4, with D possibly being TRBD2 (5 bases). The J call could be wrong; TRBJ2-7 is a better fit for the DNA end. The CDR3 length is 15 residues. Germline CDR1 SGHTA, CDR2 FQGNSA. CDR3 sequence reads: CASSLGASAGYEQYF. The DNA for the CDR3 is TGTGCCAGCAGCTTAGGCGCGAGCGCGGGCTACGAGCAGTACTTC.

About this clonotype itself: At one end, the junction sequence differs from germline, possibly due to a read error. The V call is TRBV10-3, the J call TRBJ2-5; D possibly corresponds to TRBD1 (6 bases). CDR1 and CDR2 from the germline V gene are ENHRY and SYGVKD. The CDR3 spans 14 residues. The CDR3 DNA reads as TGTGTCATCTGTAATGACAGGCTACAAGAGACCCAGTACTTC. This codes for CVICNDRLQETQYF.